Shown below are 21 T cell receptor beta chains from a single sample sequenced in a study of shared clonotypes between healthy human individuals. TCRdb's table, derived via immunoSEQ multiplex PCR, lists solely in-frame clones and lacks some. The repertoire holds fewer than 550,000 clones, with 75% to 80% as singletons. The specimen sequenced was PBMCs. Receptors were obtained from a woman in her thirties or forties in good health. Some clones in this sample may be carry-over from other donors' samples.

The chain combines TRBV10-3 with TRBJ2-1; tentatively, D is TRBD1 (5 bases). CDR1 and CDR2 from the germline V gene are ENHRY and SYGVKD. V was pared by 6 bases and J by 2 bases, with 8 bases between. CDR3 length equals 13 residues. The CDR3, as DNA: TGTGCCATCAGCGACAGTACCTACAATGAGCAGTTCTTC. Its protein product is CAISDSTYNEQFF.

This CDR3 reads CASSSNRGPSYEQYF. In DNA, the CDR3 is TGTGCCAGCAGTTCAAACAGGGGGCCCTCCTACGAGCAGTACTTC. The V call is TRBV27, the J call TRBJ2-7, with 9 bases lining up with TRBD1. The V segment lost 4 bases and the J segment 0 bases; nucleotides outside the gene matches: 4. CDR3 length: 15 residues. The germline V gene encodes CDR1 MNHEY and CDR2 SMNVEV (reference sequence).

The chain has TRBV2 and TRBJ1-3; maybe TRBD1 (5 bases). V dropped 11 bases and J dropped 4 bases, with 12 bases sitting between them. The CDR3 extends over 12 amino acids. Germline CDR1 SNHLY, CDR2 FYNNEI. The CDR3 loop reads CAGGEGGNTIYF. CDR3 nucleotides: TGTGCCGGGGGAGAAGGAGGAAACACCATATATTTT.

The DNA for the CDR3 is TGTGCCGCACGACAGCCTAGCACAGATACGCAGTATTTT. It specifies CAARQPSTDTQYF. The rearrangement uses TRBV6-5 and TRBJ2-3; maybe TRBD1 (5 bases). Germline V gene lookup returns CDR1 MNHEY and CDR2 SVGAGI. The CDR3 loop spans 13 amino acids. Trimming cost V 11 bases and J 0 bases, with 12 bases left between them.

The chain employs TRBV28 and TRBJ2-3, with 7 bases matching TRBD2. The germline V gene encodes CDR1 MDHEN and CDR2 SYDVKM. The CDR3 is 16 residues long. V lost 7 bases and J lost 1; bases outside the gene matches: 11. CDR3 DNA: TGTGCCAGCAAGTTGGGGAGGGCAGACGGCACAGATACGCAGTATTTT. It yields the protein CASKLGRADGTDTQYF.

The CDR3 DNA follows: TGTGCCAGCAGCGAGGGACTCCCCACAGATACGCAGTATTTT. As protein: CASSEGLPTDTQYF. The J gene is TRBJ2-3, the V gene TRBV9; the D gene is possibly TRBD2 (6 bases). The CDR3 length is 14 residues. Trimming pared 3 bases from V and 2 bases from J, leaving 10 bases between. Germline lookup yields CDR1 SGDLS and CDR2 YYNGEE.

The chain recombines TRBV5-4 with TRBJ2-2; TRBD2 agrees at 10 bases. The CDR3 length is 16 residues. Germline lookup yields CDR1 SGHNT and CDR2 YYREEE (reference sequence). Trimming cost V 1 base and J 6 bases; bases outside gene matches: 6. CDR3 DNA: TGTGCCAGCAGCTTGAACCTAGCGGGAGTCGCCGGGGAGCTGTTTTTT. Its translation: CASSLNLAGVAGELFF. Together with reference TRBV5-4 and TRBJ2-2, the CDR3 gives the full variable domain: ETGVTQSPTHLIKTRGQQVTLRCSSQSGHNTVSWYQQALGQGPQFIFQYYREEENGRGNFPPRFSGLQFPNYSSELNVNALELDDSALYLCASSLNLAGVAGELFFGEGSRLTVL.

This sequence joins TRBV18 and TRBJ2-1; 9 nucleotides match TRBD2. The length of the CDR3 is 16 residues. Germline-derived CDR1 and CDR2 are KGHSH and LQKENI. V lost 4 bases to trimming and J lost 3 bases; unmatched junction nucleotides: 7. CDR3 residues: CASSLLAGVSYNEQFF. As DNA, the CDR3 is TGTGCCAGCTCACTTTTAGCGGGAGTAAGCTACAATGAGCAGTTCTTC.

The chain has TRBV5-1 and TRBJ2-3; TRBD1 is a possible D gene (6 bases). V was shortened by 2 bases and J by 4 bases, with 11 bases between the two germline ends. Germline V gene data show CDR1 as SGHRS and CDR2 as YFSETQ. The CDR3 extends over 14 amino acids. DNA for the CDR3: TGCGCCAGCAGCTTATCAGGGGCTCCAGATACGCAGTATTTT. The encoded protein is CASSLSGAPDTQYF.

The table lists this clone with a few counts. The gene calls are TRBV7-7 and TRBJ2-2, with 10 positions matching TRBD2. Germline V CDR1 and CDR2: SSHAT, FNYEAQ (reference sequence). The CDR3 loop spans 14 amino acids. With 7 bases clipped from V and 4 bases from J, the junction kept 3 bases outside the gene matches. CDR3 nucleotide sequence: TGTGCCAGCAAGCGGGAGGGCCCCACCGGGGAGCTGTTTTTT. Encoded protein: CASKREGPTGELFF.

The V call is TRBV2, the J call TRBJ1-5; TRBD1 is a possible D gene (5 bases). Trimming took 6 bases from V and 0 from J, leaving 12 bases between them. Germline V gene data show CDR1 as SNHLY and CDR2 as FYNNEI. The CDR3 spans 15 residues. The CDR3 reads CASRLTDYSNQPQHF. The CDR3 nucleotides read TGTGCCAGCAGGTTGACAGACTATAGCAATCAGCCCCAGCATTTT.

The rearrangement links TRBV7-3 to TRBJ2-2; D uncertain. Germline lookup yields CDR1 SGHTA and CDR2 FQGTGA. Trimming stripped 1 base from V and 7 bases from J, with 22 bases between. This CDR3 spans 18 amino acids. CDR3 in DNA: TGTGCCAGCAGCTTAAGGTCCTATGGGTCGGGTCTGAGCGGGGAGCTGTTTTTT. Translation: CASSLRSYGSGLSGELFF.

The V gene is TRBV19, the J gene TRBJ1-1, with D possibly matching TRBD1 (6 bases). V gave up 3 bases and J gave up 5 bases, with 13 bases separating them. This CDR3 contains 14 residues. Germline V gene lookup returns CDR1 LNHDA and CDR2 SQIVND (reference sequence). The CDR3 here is CASSIETGMTEAFF. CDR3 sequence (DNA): TGTGCCAGTAGTATCGAAACAGGGATGACTGAAGCTTTCTTT.

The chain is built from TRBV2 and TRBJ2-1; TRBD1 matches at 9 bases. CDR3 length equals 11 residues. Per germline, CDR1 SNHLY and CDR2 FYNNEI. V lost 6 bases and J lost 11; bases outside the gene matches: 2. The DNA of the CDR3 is TGTGCCAGCAGCTACAGGGGGCAGCAGTTCTTC. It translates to CASSYRGQQFF.

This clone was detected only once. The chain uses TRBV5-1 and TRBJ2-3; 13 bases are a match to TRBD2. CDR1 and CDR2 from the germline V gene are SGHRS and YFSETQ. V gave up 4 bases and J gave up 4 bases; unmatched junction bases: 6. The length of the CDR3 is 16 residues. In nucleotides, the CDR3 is TGCGCCAGCAGCCAGGGACTAGCGGGATGGGCAGATACGCAGTATTTT. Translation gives CASSQGLAGWADTQYF.

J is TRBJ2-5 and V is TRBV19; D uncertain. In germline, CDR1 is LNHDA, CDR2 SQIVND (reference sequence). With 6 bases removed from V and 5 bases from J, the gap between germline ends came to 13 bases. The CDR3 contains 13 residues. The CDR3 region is CASSRTAGETQYF. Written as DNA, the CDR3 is TGTGCCAGTAGCCGCACTGCCGGTGAGACCCAGTACTTC.

The CDR3 DNA is TGTGCCAGCAGTTACAGGGCGGATGAAGAGACCCAGTACTTC. This translates into CASSYRADEETQYF. The rearrangement joins TRBV6-5 to TRBJ2-5; the D is unclear. Germline CDR1 reads MNHEY; CDR2 reads SVGAGI. The CDR3 sequence is 14 residues long. Trimming left V 2 bases short and J 3 bases short, with 10 bases between.

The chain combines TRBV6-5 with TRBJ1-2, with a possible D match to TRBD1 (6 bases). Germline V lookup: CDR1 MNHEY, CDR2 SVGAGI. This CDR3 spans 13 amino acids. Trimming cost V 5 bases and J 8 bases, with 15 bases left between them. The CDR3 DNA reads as TGTGCCAGCAGTCAACAGGGTATTTTGGGCTACACCTTC. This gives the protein CASSQQGILGYTF.

CDR3 loop: CASSFLDRSTDTQYF. The CDR3, as DNA: TGTGCCAGCAGCTTTCTGGACCGAAGCACAGATACGCAGTATTTT. V gene TRBV5-6 combines with J gene TRBJ2-3, with D unresolved. Trimming took off 2 bases at V and 0 bases at J, with 10 bases between the two ends. Germline CDR1 reads SGHDT; CDR2 reads YYEEEE. CDR3 length: 15 residues. The full variable domain, rest sourced from reference TRBV5-6 and TRBJ2-3, is DAGVTQSPTHLIKTRGQQVTLRCSPKSGHDTVSWYQQALGQGPQFIFQYYEEEERQRGNFPDRFSGHQFPNYSSELNVNALLLGDSALYLCASSFLDRSTDTQYFGPGTRLTVL.

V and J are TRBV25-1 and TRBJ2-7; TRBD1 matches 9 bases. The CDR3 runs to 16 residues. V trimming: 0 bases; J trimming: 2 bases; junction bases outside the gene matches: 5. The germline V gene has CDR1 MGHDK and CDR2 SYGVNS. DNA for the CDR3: TGTGCCAGCAGTGAATACGGACAGGGGTGCACCTACGAGCAGTACTTC. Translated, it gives CASSEYGQGCTYEQYF.

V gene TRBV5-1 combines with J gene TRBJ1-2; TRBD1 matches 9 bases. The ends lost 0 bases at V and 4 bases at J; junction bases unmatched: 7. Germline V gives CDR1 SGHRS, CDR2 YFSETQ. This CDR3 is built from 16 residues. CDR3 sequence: CASSLEGTGSFYGYTF. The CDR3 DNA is TGCGCCAGCAGCTTGGAAGGGACAGGGTCTTTCTATGGCTACACCTTC. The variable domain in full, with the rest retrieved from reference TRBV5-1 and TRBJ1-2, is KAGVTQTPRYLIKTRGQQVTLSCSPISGHRSVSWYQQTPGQGLQFLFEYFSETQRNKGNFPGRFSGRQFSNSRSEMNVSTLELGDSALYLCASSLEGTGSFYGYTFGSGTRLTVV.